This TCR beta chain was identified in a study of control samples from healthy donors and cancer patients. The CDR3 is 16 residues long. With 3 bases clipped from V and 5 bases from J, the junction kept 7 bases outside the gene matches. CDR1 LNHDA and CDR2 SQIVND come from the germline V gene (reference sequence). The table came from immunoSEQ multiplex PCR; TCRdb's copy has only in-frame clones and leaves some out. Seen here are approximately 89,000 clones, about 85% observed once, and the top ten hold approximately 2.1%. J is TRBJ2-4 and V is TRBV19, with 10 nucleotides matching TRBD1. This clonotype originated in a woman in her 40s in good health. Sequenced material: blood. CDR3 sequence: CASSIFGTGAQNIQYF. In DNA form, the CDR3 reads TGTGCCAGTAGTATCTTTGGGACAGGGGCCCAAAACATTCAGTACTTC.